This paragraph reports one T cell receptor (beta chain). This clone was recorded once. Its antigen specificity is not known. No per-base quality is available; no much larger clone lies one base away. The data were obtained in a study of shared clonotypes between healthy human individuals (dated by TCRdb to the early 2020s). Notes on the research overall: The cohort comprised a couple of women and three men aged 18 to 49 years. For each donor, CD4 naive and CD4 memory were each run on three plates, CD8 naive on two plates, and CD8 memory on one plate. The study deeply sequenced blood TCR repertoires of about 5 healthy adults to estimate repertoire size and the extent of clonotype sharing between individuals. To increase sequencing depth and limit assay-specific biases, TCR repertoire library preparation and sequencing were carried out by different laboratories using diverse techniques. Each donor's leukapheresis produced roughly between roughly 0.85 and 9.5 billion PBMCs.

Donors were healthy HIV-negative adults with no recently reported acute infections or vaccinations. Only Caucasian adults living in Nashville, Tennessee, USA were represented among the donors. Magnetic negative selection was used to enrich CD4+ T cells, after which naive cells were positively selected on CD45RA and the negative fraction became the memory subset. Blood was collected by leukapheresis, and PBMCs were isolated by Ficoll-Histopaque density gradient centrifugation and then cryopreserved in liquid nitrogen vapor phase. Analytical flow cytometry was used to check the purity and quantity of every magnetically sorted T cell population. From each sorted fraction, genomic DNA was isolated and quantified by UV absorbance on a Nanodrop 2000c. TCR CDR3 regions were amplified from genomic DNA by multiplex PCR using the deep immunoSEQ assay. For each cell subset, the extracted genomic DNA was distributed evenly across all wells of several immunoSEQ 96-well plates, and each plate served as one replicate. Each replicate PCR for sorted subsets received about 210 ng genomic DNA, equal to about 30,000 T cell genomes. Purified libraries were measured with a Qubit 3.0 fluorometer, size-checked on a Bioanalyzer 2100, and measured again with the KAPA Library Quantification kit. Each immunoSEQ 96-well plate was sequenced on its own single-read 150-cycle Illumina NextSeq 550 flow cell. The authors' analysis ran thus. Because the immunoSEQ output included only junctional sequences and no quality scores, the filtering could not be the same as the filtering used for full-length reads. Sequences were annotated with PyIR, a Python wrapper for IgBLAST v1.9, and V/J genes and CDR3 were assigned using IMGT germline references. Reads were filtered out if the reads had weak V/J assignments (E-value above 1e-6), no CDR3, stop codons, out-of-frame junctions, or ambiguous translated residues. A V3J clonotype was defined by an identical inferred V gene, J gene, and CDR3 amino acid sequence. To compute the percentage overlap between repertoires, the number of shared unique clonotypes was divided by the size of the smaller repertoire. Three approaches were used to assess repertoire richness: RTK rarefaction, the Chao1 estimator, and Recon v2.1 estimates of unobserved clonotypes. OLGA was used to compute generation probabilities for all TCRbeta clonotypes that the gDNA method yielded from four donors. The table was pulled from immuneACCESS by TCRdb, which kept in-frame rearrangements only. Such tables lose some clones; where checked, under half of the loss comes from unresolved V genes, and the rest has no known cause. That table gives V, J and clone size, and the DNA gave D and trimming. A total of about 960,000 clones appear in this sample, over 60% of them only once. The leading ten clones occupy about 1.5% of the sample.

What the study reported, not specific to this receptor: Incomplete sequencing was indicated by rarefaction of sorted-subset datasets, despite the large sequencing depth. Clonotypes shared by all four sorted-subset donors showed higher generation probabilities than non-shared clonotypes. Only blood was sampled, and tissue TCR repertoires likely differ from those in blood. Because the study included only a small number of donors, the genetic and exposure-history diversity represented was limited. Naive subsets generally had larger estimated clonotype richness than memory subsets. Sharing across several donors was observed for around 5% of naive CD4, about 3.2% of naive CD8, roughly 2.4% of memory CD4, and roughly 0.4% of memory CD8 clonotypes. Pairwise subsampling indicated that sequencing depth was expected to affect the degree of clonotype sharing among donors.

Sequencing was done on a sample of memory CD4+ T cells sorted from blood. Interpreted using the paper, the cell subset or site label stands for: CD45RA-negative fraction. The origin of this receptor is a man aged 18 to 30 in good health.

The CDR3 region: CASSRGQGDRETQYF. The bases read TGTGCCAGCAGCCGTGGACAGGGGGACCGAGAGACCCAGTACTTC. The rearrangement combines TRBV11-3 with TRBJ2-5, with 10 bases matching TRBD1. V has 5 bases trimmed and J has 4 bases trimmed; junction bases matching no gene number 7. The CDR3 runs 15 amino acids, cysteine and phenylalanine included. Just CDR3 DNA is preserved here, 45 bases in frame from base 1. The germline V gene encodes CDR1 SGHNT and CDR2 YENEEA. With all but the CDR3 taken from the reference TRBV11-3 and TRBJ2-5 genes, the full variable domain is: EAGVVQSPRYKIIEKKQPVAFWCNPISGHNTLYWYLQNLGQGPELLIRYENEEAVDDSQLPKDRFSAERLKGVDSTLKIQPAELGDSAVYLCASSRGQGDRETQYFGPGTRLLVL.